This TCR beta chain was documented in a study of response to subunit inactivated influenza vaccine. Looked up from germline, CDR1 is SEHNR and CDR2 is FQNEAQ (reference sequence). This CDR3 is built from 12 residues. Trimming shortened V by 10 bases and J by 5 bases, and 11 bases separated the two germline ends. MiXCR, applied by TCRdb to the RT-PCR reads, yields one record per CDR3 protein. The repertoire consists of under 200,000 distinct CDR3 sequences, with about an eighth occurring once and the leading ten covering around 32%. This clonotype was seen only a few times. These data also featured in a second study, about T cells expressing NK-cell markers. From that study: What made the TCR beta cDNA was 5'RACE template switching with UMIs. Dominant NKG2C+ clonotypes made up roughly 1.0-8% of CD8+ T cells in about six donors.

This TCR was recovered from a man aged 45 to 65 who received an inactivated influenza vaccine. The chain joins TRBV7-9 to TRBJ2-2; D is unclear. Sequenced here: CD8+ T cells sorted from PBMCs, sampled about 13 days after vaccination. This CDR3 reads CATIAETGELFF. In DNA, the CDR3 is TGTGCCACAATAGCAGAAACCGGGGAGCTGTTTTTT.